This T cell receptor (beta chain) was retrieved from a study of T-cell memory formation after mild COVID-19. Whole-study findings and limits: Certain responding clones were present in pre-infection memory, suggesting participation of cross-reactive memory. Day 15 to 85 contractors were CD4/CD8 balanced; later expanders leaned CD4+.

TCRdb re-called the 5' RACE reads with MiXCR, one entry per CDR3 protein. The sample has about 33,000 distinct CDR3 sequences; approximately 21% are singletons. The table lists this clonotype with many counts. Its antigen is currently unknown. This CDR3 spans 15 amino acids. V was trimmed by 5 bases and J by 3 bases, leaving 16 bases between them. CDR1 SGHVS and CDR2 FQNEAQ come from the germline V gene. The chain is built from TRBV7-8 and TRBJ2-5; possibly TRBD1 or TRBD2 for D (6 bases each). Sequencing was carried out using PBMCs or a T cell subset sorted from them (not recorded which). The source of this sequence is an adult who had mild COVID-19 (a few samples of this study predate the infection). Cell type and time point are not known. CDR3 residues: CASSPGWGAEETQYF. CDR3 coding DNA: TGTGCCAGCAGCCCGGGGTGGGGGGCTGAAGAGACCCAGTACTTC.